The 32 T cell receptor beta chains in this list originate from one sample, sequenced in a study of control samples from healthy donors and cancer patients. TCRdb's copy holds only in-frame clones and misses some; the assay was immunoSEQ multiplex PCR. Here the sample spans about 130,000 clones, 80% to 95% being singletons. The specimen was blood. Every receptor here comes from a man aged 18 to 30 in good health.

This clone came up a few times. The genes are TRBV6-5 and TRBJ1-1; D perhaps matches TRBD1 (6 bases). This CDR3 contains 13 residues. Germline V gene data show CDR1 as MNHEY and CDR2 as SVGAGI. V was trimmed by 4 bases and J by 3 bases, leaving 9 bases between them. The CDR3: CASSFNRDTEAFF. In DNA, the CDR3 is TGTGCCAGCAGTTTCAACAGGGACACTGAAGCTTTCTTT.

The V gene is TRBV6-6, the J gene TRBJ2-3; D is undetermined. The CDR3 extends over 13 amino acids. Germline V gene lookup returns CDR1 MNHNY and CDR2 SVGAGI (reference sequence). The V and J ends lost 7 bases and 6 bases respectively, with 14 bases between them. The CDR3 DNA sequence: TGTGCCAGCACCCCTCTTCTGGGGGATACGCAGTATTTT. Translation gives CASTPLLGDTQYF.

This rearrangement joins TRBV5-1 to TRBJ2-5, with a possible D match to TRBD1 (10 bases). Germline CDR1 SGHRS, CDR2 YFSETQ. The CDR3 consists of 18 residues. Between the trimmed V and J ends, which lost 0 bases and 11 bases, there was a span of 29 bases. DNA of the CDR3: TGCGCCAGCAGCTTGGAACCGGGACAGGGGTCTAGCGGGACAATTCAGTACTTC. The encoded protein is CASSLEPGQGSSGTIQYF.

The chain has TRBV12-3 or TRBV12-4 and TRBJ1-1; 9 bases map to TRBD1. V lost 6 bases to trimming and J lost 6 bases; unmatched junction nucleotides: 5. CDR3 length: 13 amino acids. The CDR3 region has the DNA TGTGCCAGCAGAGCCGACAGGGGGGCTGAAGCTTTCTTT. This encodes CASRADRGAEAFF.

The J gene is TRBJ1-1, the V gene TRBV30; D remains unclear. Trimming took 1 base from V and 0 from J, leaving 6 bases between them. The CDR3 covers 13 residues. Germline V gives CDR1 GTSNPN, CDR2 SVGIG (reference sequence). The CDR3 sequence is CAWSGQLNTEAFF. Here the CDR3 DNA reads TGTGCCTGGAGTGGGCAGCTGAACACTGAAGCTTTCTTT.

The chain employs TRBV19 and TRBJ1-2; 7 bases map to TRBD1. V shed 4 bases, J shed 3 bases, and the junction held 11 bases outside the gene matches. CDR3 length: 16 residues. The germline V gene has CDR1 LNHDA and CDR2 SQIVND (reference sequence). This CDR3 reads CASSKGRGFRDYGYTF. Here the CDR3 DNA reads TGTGCCAGTAGTAAGGGCAGGGGGTTCCGGGACTATGGCTACACCTTC. Full variable domain (missing parts from reference TRBV19 and TRBJ1-2): DGGITQSPKYLFRKEGQNVTLSCEQNLNHDAMYWYRQDPGQGLRLIYYSQIVNDFQKGDIAEGYSVSREKKESFPLTVTSAQKNPTAFYLCASSKGRGFRDYGYTFGSGTRLTVV.

This CDR3 is CAISKRPQEKWQFF. The CDR3 DNA is TGTGCCATCAGTAAAAGGCCTCAGGAGAAGTGGCAGTTCTTC. The chain joins TRBV10-3 to TRBJ2-1; no definite D call. V was trimmed by 5 bases and J by 12 bases, leaving 20 bases between them. Germline CDR1 ENHRY, CDR2 SYGVKD. The length of the CDR3 is 14 residues.

V and J are TRBV7-3 and TRBJ2-3; D not certain. Trimming left V 7 bases short and J 0 bases short, with 8 bases between. Looked up from germline, CDR1 is SGHTA and CDR2 is FQGTGA. The CDR3 is 13 amino acids. The CDR3 is CASKAPSTDTQYF. CDR3 nucleotides: TGTGCCAGCAAGGCCCCTAGCACAGATACGCAGTATTTT.

V is TRBV5-1 and J is TRBJ1-2, with D possibly matching TRBD1 (5 bases). CDR1 and CDR2 from the germline V gene are SGHRS and YFSETQ. This CDR3 contains 14 residues. V was cut by 3 bases and J by 8 bases, with 17 bases left in between. Here the CDR3 reads CASSSDGRGYGYTF. CDR3 coding DNA: TGCGCCAGCAGCTCCGATGGTAGGGGATACGGCTACACCTTC.

This clone was counted a single time. The chain is built from TRBV18 and TRBJ2-1; D gene uncertain. V shed 0 bases and J shed 5 bases, with 5 bases lying between them. This CDR3 is 13 amino acids long. Germline assignment: CDR1 KGHSH and CDR2 LQKENI. CDR3 nucleotide sequence: TGTGCCAGCTCACCACCGGTTAACAATGAGCAGTTCTTC. Amino acids: CASSPPVNNEQFF.

V gene TRBV7-9 combines with J gene TRBJ1-6, with 7 bases identical to TRBD1. The junction had 7 bases not matched to a gene; V was cut back by 4 bases and J by 7 bases. This CDR3 comprises 15 residues. In germline, CDR1 is SEHNR, CDR2 FQNEAQ (reference sequence). CDR3 sequence reads: CASSSQGTANSPLHF. Here the CDR3 DNA reads TGTGCCAGCAGCTCCCAAGGGACAGCAAATTCACCCCTCCACTTT.

This chain links TRBV19 with TRBJ2-1; 9 bases are shared with TRBD1. CDR1 and CDR2 from the germline V gene are LNHDA and SQIVND (reference sequence). This CDR3 spans 15 amino acids. V shed 8 bases and J 10 bases; nucleotides not matched to a gene: 15. The CDR3 loop is CASAWAGQGGKEQFF. As DNA, the CDR3 is TGTGCCAGTGCATGGGCGGGACAGGGAGGAAAGGAGCAGTTCTTC.

This clone was found once. The chain has TRBV7-3 and TRBJ2-7; TRBD1 is a possible D gene (6 bases). V lost 0 bases to trimming and J lost 0 bases, with 15 bases between them. CDR1 and CDR2 (germline): SGHTA, FQGTGA. The CDR3 sequence is 17 residues long. This CDR3 reads CASSLTRRDTSSYEQYV. The CDR3 DNA reads TGTGCCAGCAGCTTAACGCGTCGGGACACGAGCTCCTACGAGCAGTACGTC.

This chain connects TRBV7-6 to TRBJ1-1; D is possibly TRBD1 (5 bases). CDR3 length: 12 residues. Germline V lookup: CDR1 SGHVS, CDR2 FNYEAQ. Trimming shortened V by 5 bases and J by 5 bases, and 9 bases separated the two germline ends. The CDR3 DNA reads as TGTGCCAGCAGCGAAGGGGTTACTGAAGCTTTCTTT. Translated: CASSEGVTEAFF.

The V gene is TRBV3-1 (or the pseudogene TRBV3-2), the J gene TRBJ2-1, with a tentative D call TRBD1 (6 bases). V lost 4 bases and J 8 bases, leaving 9 bases between the germline ends. The CDR3 sequence is 12 residues long. In germline, CDR1 is LGHDT, CDR2 YNNKEL (reference sequence). The CDR3 reads CASSPAGDEQFF. In nucleotides, the CDR3 is TGTGCCAGCAGCCCCGCAGGGGATGAGCAGTTCTTC.

The V call is TRBV11-3, the J call TRBJ1-1; D perhaps matches TRBD1 (5 bases). Trimming pared 3 bases from V and 4 bases from J, leaving 9 bases between. The CDR3 extends over 13 amino acids. Germline lookup yields CDR1 SGHNT and CDR2 YENEEA. The CDR3 loop reads CASSFRGGTEAFF. As DNA, the CDR3 is TGTGCCAGCAGCTTTAGGGGTGGCACTGAAGCTTTCTTT.

The chain has TRBV7-9 and TRBJ1-3; the D is unclear. The CDR3 contains 14 residues. Germline lookup yields CDR1 SEHNR and CDR2 FQNEAQ (reference sequence). Trimming removed 3 bases from V and 5 bases from J, with 11 bases in between. The DNA for the CDR3 is TGTGCCAGCAGCTTGGCAGGTTCCCGAAACACCATATATTTT. It specifies CASSLAGSRNTIYF.

The chain recombines TRBV24-1 with TRBJ2-1, with D perhaps TRBD2 (5 bases). The CDR3 length is 15 residues. V lost 4 bases and J 0 bases, leaving 9 bases between the germline ends. The germline V gene has CDR1 KGHDR and CDR2 SFDVKD. CDR3 sequence (DNA): TGTGCCACCAGTGAAGAGCGGAGCTCCTACAATGAGCAGTTCTTC. This encodes CATSEERSSYNEQFF.

CDR3 nucleotide sequence: TGTGCCAGCAGCGGACAGGGGGCGTCAGATACGCAGTATTTT. Translating it yields CASSGQGASDTQYF. The rearrangement links TRBV9 to TRBJ2-3; 10 bases are a match to TRBD1. V dropped 3 bases and J dropped 4; count of bases not matched to a gene: 2. This CDR3 has 14 residues. The germline V gene encodes CDR1 SGDLS and CDR2 YYNGEE.

V is TRBV12-3 or TRBV12-4 and J is TRBJ2-2, with no clear D. V lost 5 bases and J lost 5, with 6 bases in between. This CDR3 comprises 12 residues. CDR3 coding DNA: TGTGCCAGCAGTCGCGGAACCGGGGAGCTGTTTTTT. Protein sequence: CASSRGTGELFF.

The chain links TRBV11-3 to TRBJ2-1, with 8 bases identical to TRBD1. The V and J ends lost 2 bases and 7 bases, in that order; junction bases with no gene match: 10. CDR1 is SGHNT, CDR2 YENEEA, per germline. The CDR3 has 16 amino acids. CDR3 protein: CASSLSQGAGENEQFF. CDR3 bases: TGTGCCAGCAGCTTATCCCAGGGGGCTGGGGAAAATGAGCAGTTCTTC.

The chain employs TRBV2 and TRBJ1-6, with D tentatively TRBD1 (6 bases). Germline-derived CDR1 and CDR2 are SNHLY and FYNNEI. V was trimmed by 2 bases and J by 8 bases, leaving 13 bases between them. This CDR3 is 15 amino acids long. The DNA of the CDR3 is TGTGCCAGCAGTGAACAGGGCAGGGGAGATTCACCCCTCCACTTT. Encoded protein: CASSEQGRGDSPLHF.

DNA for the CDR3: TGTGCCAGCAGCTCGGGACTAGCGGGGGGGATGGTGTACCAAGAGACCCAGTACTTC. Protein sequence: CASSSGLAGGMVYQETQYF. The chain recombines TRBV5-6 with TRBJ2-5; 16 positions match TRBD2. The CDR3 loop spans 19 amino acids. The germline V gene encodes CDR1 SGHDT and CDR2 YYEEEE. Germline trimming cut 3 bases from V and 0 bases from J; bases unmatched to any gene: 8.

The rearrangement joins TRBV4-1 to TRBJ2-4, with 10 nucleotides matching TRBD2. Per germline, CDR1 MGHRA and CDR2 YSYEKL. The CDR3 covers 17 residues. The V gene end was trimmed by 3 bases and the J gene end by 0 bases; junction bases not matched to a gene: 5. CDR3 nucleotide sequence: TGCGCCAGCAGCCAGCCCACTAGCGGGAAAGCCAAAAACATTCAGTACTTC. Its translation: CASSQPTSGKAKNIQYF.

The chain recombines TRBV28 with TRBJ1-3; D is uncertain. V lost 6 bases, J lost 4 bases, and 7 bases lay in between. Germline values: CDR1 MDHEN, CDR2 SYDVKM. The CDR3 spans 12 residues. In nucleotides, the CDR3 is TGTGCCAGCAGCCCGGCCGGAAACACCATATATTTT. Protein sequence: CASSPAGNTIYF.

The rearrangement joins TRBV30 to TRBJ1-2; possible D gene TRBD1, 5 bases. Germline V gene sequence: CDR1 GTSNPN, CDR2 SVGIG (reference sequence). The V gene lost 4 bases and the J gene lost 5 bases, with 8 bases spanning the gap. This CDR3 has 11 residues. This CDR3 reads CAWISGYGYTF. The CDR3 DNA sequence: TGTGCCTGGATTTCAGGGTATGGCTACACCTTC.

The rearrangement uses TRBV28 and TRBJ1-4; a weak D match, TRBD1 (6 bases). CDR1 MDHEN and CDR2 SYDVKM come from the germline V gene. Trimming shortened V by 5 bases and J by 8 bases, and 18 bases separated the two germline ends. The CDR3 covers 15 residues. CDR3 residues: CASSIGAGDREKLFF. The CDR3 DNA follows: TGTGCCAGCAGTATCGGGGCAGGGGATAGGGAAAAACTGTTTTTT. Variable domain in full (rest from reference TRBV28 and TRBJ1-4): DVKVTQSSRYLVKRTGEKVFLECVQDMDHENMFWYRQDPGLGLRLIYFSYDVKMKEKGDIPEGYSVSREKKERFSLILESASTNQTSMYLCASSIGAGDREKLFFGSGTQLSVL.

The rearrangement uses TRBV7-9 and TRBJ2-5; TRBD1 agrees at 9 bases. The germline V gene has CDR1 SEHNR and CDR2 FQNEAQ (reference sequence). V trimming: 1 base; J trimming: 5 bases; junction bases outside the gene matches: 11. This CDR3 has 17 residues. The CDR3 spells CASSLGTGTGKGETQYF. In nucleotides, the CDR3 is TGTGCCAGCAGCTTAGGGACCGGGACAGGGAAAGGGGAGACCCAGTACTTC.

The DNA for the CDR3 is TGTGCCAAAGGGACTAGCGGGGGGGCGGGAGATACGCAGTATTTT. Amino acid sequence: CAKGTSGGAGDTQYF. This sequence joins TRBV6-5 and TRBJ2-3; 16 positions agree with TRBD2. The V segment lost 10 bases and the J segment 5 bases; nucleotides outside the gene matches: 6. This CDR3 spans 15 amino acids. The germline gives CDR1 MNHEY, CDR2 SVGAGI.

This chain joins TRBV27 and TRBJ2-1; D uncertain. CDR3 size: 13 residues. Trimming shortened V by 5 bases and J by 11 bases, and 16 bases separated the two germline ends. Germline assignment: CDR1 MNHEY and CDR2 SMNVEV (reference sequence). The CDR3 region has the DNA TGTGCCAGCAGTACAATCCCGATTTTACAGCAGTTCTTC. Translating it yields CASSTIPILQQFF.

The rearrangement uses TRBV2 and TRBJ2-1; D perhaps matches TRBD1 (6 bases). The germline V gene has CDR1 SNHLY and CDR2 FYNNEI. The CDR3 sequence is 14 residues long. The V and J ends lost 4 bases and 9 bases respectively, with 16 bases between them. The CDR3: CASSVDSTRGEQFF. For the CDR3, the DNA is TGTGCCAGCAGTGTGGACAGTACCCGGGGTGAGCAGTTCTTC.

V is TRBV7-2 and J is TRBJ2-1, with a weak D call TRBD1 (6 bases). Germline CDR1 SGHTA, CDR2 FQGNSA. Deletions cut 3 bases from V and 0 bases from J, with 9 bases between. The CDR3 has 15 amino acids. CDR3 DNA: TGTGCCAGCAGCTTGACAGGAGTCTCCTACAATGAGCAGTTCTTC. Protein sequence: CASSLTGVSYNEQFF.